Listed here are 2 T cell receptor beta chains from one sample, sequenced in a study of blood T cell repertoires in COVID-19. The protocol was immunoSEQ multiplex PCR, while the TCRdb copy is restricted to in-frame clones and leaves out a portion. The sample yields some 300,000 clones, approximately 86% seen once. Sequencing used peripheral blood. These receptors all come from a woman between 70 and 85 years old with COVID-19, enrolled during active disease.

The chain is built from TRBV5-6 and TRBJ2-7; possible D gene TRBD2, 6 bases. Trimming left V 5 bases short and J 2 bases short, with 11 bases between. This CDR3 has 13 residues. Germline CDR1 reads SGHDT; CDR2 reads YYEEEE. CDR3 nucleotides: TGTGCCAGCAGTCCCGGGGGTCCCTACGAGCAGTACTTC. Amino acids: CASSPGGPYEQYF.

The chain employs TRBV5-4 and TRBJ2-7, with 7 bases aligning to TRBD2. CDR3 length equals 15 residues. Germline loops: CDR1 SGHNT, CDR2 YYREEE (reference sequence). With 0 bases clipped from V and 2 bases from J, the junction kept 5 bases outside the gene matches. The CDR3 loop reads CASSLGGGAAYEQYF. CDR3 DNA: TGTGCCAGCAGCTTGGGGGGAGGGGCCGCCTACGAGCAGTACTTC.